The next 3 T cell receptor beta chains were all read from a single sample in a study of cytomegalovirus exposure and HLA in healthy donors (dated by TCRdb to about 2017). The library was generated by the immunoSEQ multiplex PCR assay. For the multiplex PCR, a mixture combining 60 forward primers for TCR Vbeta segments and 13 reverse primers for TCR Jbeta segments was used. TCRdb's version of the immuneACCESS table is confined to in-frame rearrangements and falls short of the full clone set. An unresolved V gene accounts for under half of the shortfall where checked; the remainder is of unknown origin. For this sample the table gives 110,000 or so clones, of which approximately 80% were detected only once. The top ten hold around 5.8% of the sample. The sample was PBMCs. These receptors originate from a woman aged 25 to 39 in good health and CMV-seropositive.

This rearrangement joins TRBV4-1 to TRBJ1-3; D perhaps matches TRBD1 (6 bases). CDR3 length: 16 amino acids. Germline lookup yields CDR1 MGHRA and CDR2 YSYEKL. Trimming left V 0 bases short and J 0 bases short, with 9 bases between. The CDR3 sequence: CASSQDGQLSGNTIYF. The CDR3, as DNA: TGCGCCAGCAGCCAAGACGGACAGCTCTCTGGAAACACCATATATTTT.

The chain uses TRBV5-8 and TRBJ1-5, with TRBD1 matching 11 bases. Trimming cost V 4 bases and J 6 bases; bases outside gene matches: 9. Germline CDR1 SGHTS, CDR2 YDEGEE. The CDR3 has 16 amino acids. CDR3 loop: CASSQAGTGGGQPQHF. The CDR3 DNA is TGTGCCAGCAGCCAGGCCGGGACAGGGGGTGGTCAGCCCCAGCATTTT.

V usage is TRBV19 and J usage is TRBJ1-1; D possibly corresponds to TRBD1 (5 bases). V was cut by 8 bases and J by 0 bases, with 7 bases left in between. The CDR3 totals 12 residues. The germline V gene has CDR1 LNHDA and CDR2 SQIVND (reference sequence). CDR3 residues: CASGAVNTEAFF. The DNA for the CDR3 is TGTGCCAGTGGGGCAGTGAACACTGAAGCTTTCTTT.